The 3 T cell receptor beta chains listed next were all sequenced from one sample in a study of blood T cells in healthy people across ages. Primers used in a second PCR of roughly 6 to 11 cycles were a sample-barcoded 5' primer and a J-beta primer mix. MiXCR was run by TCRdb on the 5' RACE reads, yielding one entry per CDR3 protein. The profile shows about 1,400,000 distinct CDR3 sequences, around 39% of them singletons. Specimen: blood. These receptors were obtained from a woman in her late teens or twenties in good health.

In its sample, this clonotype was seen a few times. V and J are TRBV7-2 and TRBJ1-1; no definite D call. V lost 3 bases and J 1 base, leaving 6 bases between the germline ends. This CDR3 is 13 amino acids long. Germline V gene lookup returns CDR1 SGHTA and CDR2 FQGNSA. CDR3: CASSLRKNTEAFF. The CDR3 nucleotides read TGTGCCAGCAGCTTGAGGAAGAACACTGAAGCTTTCTTT.

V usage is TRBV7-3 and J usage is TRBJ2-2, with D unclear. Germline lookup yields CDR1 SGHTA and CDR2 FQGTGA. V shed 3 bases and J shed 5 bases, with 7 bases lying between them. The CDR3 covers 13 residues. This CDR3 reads CASSLTTTGELFF. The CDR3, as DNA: TGTGCCAGCAGCTTGACGACGACCGGGGAGCTGTTTTTT.

Here the CDR3 DNA reads TGCAGTGCTGTCAGGCTTGACACTGAAGCTTTCTTT. Translated, it gives CSAVRLDTEAFF. The chain uses TRBV20-1 and TRBJ1-1; D is uncertain. V was pared by 5 bases and J by 3 bases, with 10 bases between. Germline loops: CDR1 DFQATT, CDR2 SNEGSKA (reference sequence). This CDR3 has 12 amino acids.